One and the same sample provided the 16 T cell receptor beta chains below, sequenced in a study of T-cell memory formation after mild COVID-19. TCRdb analysed the 5' RACE reads with MiXCR anew, one entry per CDR3 protein. In the table there are a few hundred thousand distinct CDR3 sequences, approximately 20% of which are singletons. The sequenced sample consisted of PBMCs or a T cell subset sorted from them (not recorded which). The receptors come from a man between 18 and 35 years old who had mild COVID-19 (a few samples of this study predate the infection). Cell type and time point are not known.

The sample holds a few counts of this clonotype. The chain is built from TRBV10-3 and TRBJ2-1, with D tentatively TRBD1 or TRBD2 (5 bases each). The CDR3 covers 15 residues. V lost 3 bases and J 0 bases, leaving 9 bases between the germline ends. In germline, CDR1 is ENHRY, CDR2 SYGVKD. The CDR3 is CAISEWGSSYNEQFF. The DNA of the CDR3 is TGTGCCATCAGTGAATGGGGGAGCTCCTACAATGAGCAGTTCTTC.

The chain recombines TRBV4-1 with TRBJ2-3; TRBD2 matches 9 bases. The J segment lost 4 bases and the V segment lost 1 base, leaving 0 bases of the junction unmatched. Germline V gene sequence: CDR1 MGHRA, CDR2 YSYEKL. This CDR3 region has 14 residues. CDR3 protein: CASSQVAGADTQYF. The CDR3, as DNA: TGCGCCAGCAGCCAAGTAGCGGGGGCAGATACGCAGTATTTT.

The table lists this clonotype with a few counts. The rearrangement uses TRBV5-1 and TRBJ2-6; 8 nucleotides align to TRBD2. Trimming removed 3 bases from V and 0 bases from J; junction bases left unmatched: 2. CDR1 and CDR2 from the germline V gene are SGHRS and YFSETQ. There are 16 residues in the CDR3. The CDR3 loop reads CASSSGGLSGANVLTF. The CDR3 DNA sequence: TGCGCCAGCAGCTCGGGGGGGCTCTCTGGGGCCAACGTCCTGACTTTC.

This clonotype was counted only a few times. V gene TRBV5-1 combines with J gene TRBJ1-2, with unresolved D. V dropped 0 bases and J dropped 6 bases, with 15 bases sitting between them. The V gene's germline CDR1 is SGHRS and CDR2 YFSETQ. This CDR3 is 15 amino acids long. The CDR3 bases are TGCGCCAGCAGCTTGGAATTACGTCAGAGGGATGGCTACACCTTC. It is translated as CASSLELRQRDGYTF.

This clonotype was counted only a few times. The V gene is TRBV27, the J gene TRBJ1-5; D is ambiguous. The CDR3 has 16 amino acids. Germline V CDR1 and CDR2: MNHEY, SMNVEV (reference sequence). V was shortened by 3 bases and J by 0 bases, with 12 bases between the two germline ends. The CDR3 spells CASSFPAGNSNQPQHF. CDR3 in DNA: TGTGCCAGCAGTTTTCCCGCAGGTAATAGCAATCAGCCCCAGCATTTT.

This clonotype was detected a few times. The chain combines TRBV4-3 with TRBJ2-7, with 10 nucleotides matching TRBD2. CDR1 is LGHNA, CDR2 YSLEER, per germline. V shed 4 bases and J 10 bases; nucleotides not matched to a gene: 10. This CDR3 comprises 14 residues. DNA for the CDR3: TGCGCCAGCAGCCCGACCGGGACTAGCGCGAGACAGTACTTC. It is translated as CASSPTGTSARQYF.

V usage is TRBV20-1 and J usage is TRBJ2-3; 15 bases match TRBD2. Looked up from germline, CDR1 is DFQATT and CDR2 is SNEGSKA (reference sequence). The length of the CDR3 is 16 residues. J lost 6 bases, V lost 4 bases, and 8 bases had no gene match. The CDR3 here is CSATIGLAGGQDTQYF. The CDR3 DNA follows: TGCAGTGCTACCATCGGACTAGCGGGGGGGCAGGATACGCAGTATTTT.

This clonotype appeared a few times. The V gene is TRBV6-1, the J gene TRBJ1-5, with D unclear. Germline V gene lookup returns CDR1 MNHNS and CDR2 SASEGT. The CDR3 has 13 amino acids. V was pared by 2 bases and J by 4 bases, with 6 bases between. The CDR3 is CASSELDNQPQHF. DNA for the CDR3: TGTGCCAGCAGTGAATTAGATAATCAGCCCCAGCATTTT.

This rearrangement joins TRBV12-3 or TRBV12-4 to TRBJ2-7, with 10 bases aligning to TRBD1. The CDR3 sequence is 15 residues long. V shed 5 bases and J 1 base; nucleotides not matched to a gene: 5. CDR3 residues: CASSVRDRGSYEQYF. As DNA, the CDR3 is TGTGCCAGCAGTGTCCGGGACAGGGGTTCCTACGAGCAGTACTTC.

On this clonotype: One end of the junction does not line up with germline, which may come from a read error. This chain connects TRBV7-8 to TRBJ1-5; D gene unclear. This CDR3 has 12 residues. The germline CDR1 and CDR2 sequences are SGHVS and FQNEAQ. The CDR3 spells CASRGVNQPQLF. CDR3 DNA sequence: TGTGCCAGCAGAGGAGTTAATCAGCCCCAGCTTTTT.

This clonotype was observed a handful of times. The rearrangement links TRBV7-9 to TRBJ1-2; unclear D gene. V shed 4 bases and J shed 5 bases, with 11 bases lying between them. The CDR3 sequence is 13 residues long. Germline V CDR1 and CDR2: SEHNR, FQNEAQ (reference sequence). This CDR3 is CASSSGSGYGYTF. DNA for the CDR3: TGTGCCAGCAGCTCCGGATCAGGTTATGGCTACACCTTC.

A few counts support this clonotype. For the CDR3, the DNA is TGTGCCAGCAGTTACCCGGGACACGACTATCAGCCCCAGCATTTT. Its translation: CASSYPGHDYQPQHF. The genes are TRBV6-6 and TRBJ1-5; the D gene is possibly TRBD1 (6 bases). The germline V gene has CDR1 MNHNY and CDR2 SVGAGI (reference sequence). V lost 2 bases, J lost 5 bases, and 13 bases lay in between. The CDR3 has 15 residues.

The table lists this clonotype with a few counts. The rearrangement joins TRBV9 to TRBJ2-4; maybe TRBD1 (5 bases). CDR1 and CDR2 from the germline V gene are SGDLS and YYNGEE. This CDR3 spans 16 amino acids. V was clipped by 4 bases and J by 1 base, with 15 bases between them. The CDR3 sequence is CASSPRPGWAKNIQYF. DNA of the CDR3: TGTGCCAGCAGCCCAAGGCCAGGGTGGGCCAAAAACATTCAGTACTTC. Variable domain in full (rest from reference TRBV9 and TRBJ2-4): DSGVTQTPKHLITATGQRVTLRCSPRSGDLSVYWYQQSLDQGLQFLIQYYNGEERAKGNILERFSAQQFPDLHSELNLSSLELGDSALYFCASSPRPGWAKNIQYFGAGTRLSVL.

This clonotype was detected only a few times. V and J are TRBV7-9 and TRBJ1-1; D ambiguous. This CDR3 region has 14 residues. Germline V gives CDR1 SEHNR, CDR2 FQNEAQ (reference sequence). V lost 5 bases and J lost 6, with 16 bases in between. This CDR3 reads CASSASVGIAEAFF. In DNA form, the CDR3 reads TGTGCCAGCAGCGCCTCTGTGGGGATCGCTGAAGCTTTCTTT.

The rearrangement joins TRBV5-1 to TRBJ1-1; no firm D call. The V end was cut by 3 bases, the J end by 4 bases, with 13 bases between. The CDR3 loop spans 14 amino acids. Germline loops: CDR1 SGHRS, CDR2 YFSETQ. The CDR3 region has the DNA TGCGCCAGCAGCTCGGGAGGTTCAGGCACTGAAGCTTTCTTT. It encodes CASSSGGSGTEAFF.

Only a few counts were recorded for this clonotype. The chain combines TRBV12-3 or TRBV12-4 with TRBJ2-2; no clear D. V shed 1 base and J shed 4 bases, with 7 bases lying between them. The CDR3 is 14 amino acids. DNA for the CDR3: TGTGCCAGCAGTTTAGAACAAGCCACCGGGGAGCTGTTTTTT. Protein sequence: CASSLEQATGELFF.